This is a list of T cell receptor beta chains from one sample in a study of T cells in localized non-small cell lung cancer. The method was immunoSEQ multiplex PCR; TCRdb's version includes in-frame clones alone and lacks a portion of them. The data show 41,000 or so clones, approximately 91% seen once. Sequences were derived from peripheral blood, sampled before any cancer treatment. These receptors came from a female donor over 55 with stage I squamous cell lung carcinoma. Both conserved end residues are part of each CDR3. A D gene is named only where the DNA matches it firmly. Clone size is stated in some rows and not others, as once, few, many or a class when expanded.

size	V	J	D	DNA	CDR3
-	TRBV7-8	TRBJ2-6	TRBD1	TGTGCCAGCATCAAGGACAGGGGGACTGGGGCCAACGTCCTGACTTTC	CASIKDRGTGANVLTF
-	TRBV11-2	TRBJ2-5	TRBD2	TGTGCCAGCAGCTTTGAACTAGCGGGAGGGTCAGGGGAGACCCAGTACTTC	CASSFELAGGSGETQYF
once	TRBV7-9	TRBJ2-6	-	TGTGCCAGCAGCCCTATGACTGGGGCCAACGTCCTGACTTTC	CASSPMTGANVLTF
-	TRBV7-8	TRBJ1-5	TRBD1	TGTGCCAGCAGCCTAGACAGGGGGCAGAGGAGCAATCAGCCCCAGCATTTT	CASSLDRGQRSNQPQHF
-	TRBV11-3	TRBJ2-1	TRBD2	TGTGCCAGCAGCTTATCGGGTAGCGGGTCGGCCACTAAGGAGCAGTTCTTC	CASSLSGSGSATKEQFF
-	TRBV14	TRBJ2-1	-	TGTGCCAGCAGCCGACTACAGGGAGGATCGGCTGAGCAGTTCTTC	CASSRLQGGSAEQFF
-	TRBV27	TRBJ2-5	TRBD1	TGTGCCAGCAGTCTGGGACAGCCTTTAGTGGAGACCCAGTACTTC	CASSLGQPLVETQYF
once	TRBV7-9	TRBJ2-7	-	TGTGCCAGCAGCCGAGGGGGCGAGCAGTACTTC	CASSRGGEQYF
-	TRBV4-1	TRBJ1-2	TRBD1	TGCGCCAGCAGCCAAGATCCGGGGCAGGGGGCGGGCTACACCTTC	CASSQDPGQGAGYTF
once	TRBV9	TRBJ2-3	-	TGTGCCAGCAGCGCCCTTTCCTCCACAGATGGTACGCAGTATTTT	CASSALSSTDGTQYF
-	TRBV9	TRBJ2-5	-	TGTGCCAGCAGCCTGAGTTGGGGGACTGAGACCCAGTACTTC	CASSLSWGTETQYF
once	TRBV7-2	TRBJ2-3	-	TGTGCCAGCAGCCCACAAGGGACCACAGATACGCAGTATTTT	CASSPQGTTDTQYF
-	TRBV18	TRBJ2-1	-	TGTGCCAGCTCACCGCCTAGCGTCAATGAGCAGTTCTTC	CASSPPSVNEQFF